The sequence of this T cell receptor beta chain was determined in a study of response to subunit inactivated influenza vaccine. Study-level points and caveats: The authors suggested that few new T cells are recruited per seasonal influenza vaccination.

Via MiXCR, TCRdb re-called the RT-PCR reads, giving one row per CDR3 protein. Of under 200,000 distinct CDR3 sequences listed, approximately 12% are singletons. The ends lost 2 bases at V and 6 bases at J; junction bases unmatched: 7. The CDR3 totals 14 residues. Germline V lookup: CDR1 MDHEN, CDR2 SYDVKM. This clonotype was seen many times. Its antigen is as yet unknown. This sample also appeared in a second study, on T cells expressing NK-cell markers. That work states: TCR beta cDNA was made by 5'RACE template switching with UMIs. Of the CD8+ T cells in more than five donors, about 1.0-8% belonged to dominant NKG2C+ clonotypes.

The clonotype comes from a man aged 50-60 years who received an inactivated influenza vaccine. Sample: CD8+ T cells sorted from PBMCs, taken approximately 13 days after vaccination. The genes are TRBV28 and TRBJ2-7; 7 bases are a match to TRBD2. CDR3 sequence: CASSLRGGLSEQYF. CDR3 DNA sequence: TGTGCCAGCAGTTTACGCGGGGGACTATCCGAGCAGTACTTC.